One and the same sample provided the 28 T cell receptor beta chains below, sequenced in a study of blood T cell repertoires in COVID-19. TCRdb keeps only in-frame clones here, not all; method: immunoSEQ multiplex PCR. This table holds more than 150,000 clones, 78% found once. Sequenced sample: peripheral blood. Receptor source: a woman older than 75 with active or convalescent COVID-19.

V and J are TRBV7-4 and TRBJ2-7, with TRBD1 as a possible D gene (6 bases). The length of the CDR3 is 16 residues. V lost 4 bases and J 2 bases, leaving 18 bases between the germline ends. CDR1 is SGHVT, CDR2 SQSDAQ, per germline. In nucleotides, the CDR3 is TGTGCCAGCAGCTCACCTACAGGGAATCTTGCCTACGAGCAGTACTTC. It codes for CASSSPTGNLAYEQYF.

V gene TRBV2 combines with J gene TRBJ2-3, with TRBD1 as a possible D gene (6 bases). V lost 8 bases and J 2 bases, leaving 14 bases between the germline ends. CDR3 length: 14 amino acids. Germline CDR1 and CDR2: SNHLY and FYNNEI. This CDR3 reads CASVDSSITDTQYF. The CDR3 DNA is TGTGCCAGCGTGGACAGCTCGATCACAGATACGCAGTATTTT.

V is TRBV19 and J is TRBJ2-7; D uncertain. Trimming pared 2 bases from V and 7 bases from J, leaving 12 bases between. The CDR3 is 13 residues long. CDR1 LNHDA and CDR2 SQIVND come from the germline V gene (reference sequence). The CDR3 loop is CASSIIFGQEQYF. The CDR3 DNA follows: TGTGCCAGTAGTATAATTTTTGGGCAAGAGCAGTACTTC.

The chain combines TRBV15 with TRBJ2-5; TRBD2 agrees at 7 bases. V was clipped by 4 bases and J by 4 bases; unmatched bases: 6. From germline, CDR1 is LNHNV and CDR2 YYDKDF (reference sequence). CDR3 size: 14 residues. The CDR3 DNA sequence: TGTGCCACCAGCAAGACTAGCAGGCGAGAGACCCAGTACTTC. Translating gives CATSKTSRRETQYF.

The chain couples TRBV19 to TRBJ1-5, with a weak D call TRBD1 (5 bases). Germline CDR1 is LNHDA and CDR2 is SQIVND (reference sequence). The CDR3 sequence is 16 residues long. V was pared by 6 bases and J by 2 bases, with 17 bases between. The DNA for the CDR3 is TGTGCCAGTAGCCTGCGCGGGGGGAAGGGCAATCAGCCCCAGCATTTT. Protein sequence: CASSLRGGKGNQPQHF.

Comment on this clone: Distinct nucleotide sequences in the sample also encode this CDR3. The J gene is TRBJ1-1, the V gene TRBV5-6; TRBD1 agrees at 7 bases. The CDR3 has 15 residues. The V and J ends lost 4 bases and 0 bases, in that order; junction bases with no gene match: 6. Germline values: CDR1 SGHDT, CDR2 YYEEEE. The CDR3 DNA reads TGTGCCAGCAGCACCCGACAGGGCATGAACACTGAAGCTTTCTTT. It encodes CASSTRQGMNTEAFF. Variable domain in full (rest from reference TRBV5-6 and TRBJ1-1): DAGVTQSPTHLIKTRGQQVTLRCSPKSGHDTVSWYQQALGQGPQFIFQYYEEEERQRGNFPDRFSGHQFPNYSSELNVNALLLGDSALYLCASSTRQGMNTEAFFGQGTRLTVV.

The chain has TRBV2 and TRBJ1-2, with unresolved D. Germline assignment: CDR1 SNHLY and CDR2 FYNNEI. The V end was cut by 3 bases, the J end by 8 bases, with 13 bases between. The CDR3 consists of 13 residues. The CDR3 is CASSEDSGGGYTF. The DNA of the CDR3 is TGTGCCAGCAGTGAGGACTCAGGAGGCGGCTACACCTTC.

The V and J genes are TRBV9 and TRBJ2-7, with no clear D. Germline-derived CDR1 and CDR2 are SGDLS and YYNGEE. V lost 2 bases to trimming and J lost 0 bases, with 15 bases between them. The CDR3 runs 16 residues. CDR3 bases: TGTGCCAGCAGCGTGGATGCCAGGCTGAGCTCCTACGAGCAGTACTTC. This translates into CASSVDARLSSYEQYF.

The V and J genes are TRBV18 and TRBJ2-5, with D perhaps TRBD1 (7 bases). The CDR3 sequence is 15 residues long. V gave up 3 bases and J gave up 0 bases, with 11 bases separating them. The germline V gene has CDR1 KGHSH and CDR2 LQKENI. Here the CDR3 reads CASSPAGGYQETQYF. DNA of the CDR3: TGTGCCAGCTCACCGGCAGGGGGGTACCAAGAGACCCAGTACTTC.

The V and J genes are TRBV7-9 and TRBJ1-3, with 7 bases matching TRBD1. V gave up 2 bases and J gave up 4 bases; unmatched junction bases: 11. CDR3 length: 17 amino acids. Germline V gene sequence: CDR1 SEHNR, CDR2 FQNEAQ (reference sequence). The CDR3 sequence is CASSLTYQDRNGNTIYF. CDR3 bases: TGTGCCAGCAGCTTAACCTACCAGGACAGGAACGGAAACACCATATATTTT.

The V and J genes are TRBV27 and TRBJ1-4; D is perhaps TRBD1 (5 bases). The CDR3 extends over 16 amino acids. Germline V gene data show CDR1 as MNHEY and CDR2 as SMNVEV (reference sequence). The V end lost 0 bases, the J end lost 3 bases, and 11 bases lay between the germline ends. The CDR3 DNA reads TGTGCCAGCAGTTTATCCGGGGGGTACCCTAATGAAAAACTGTTTTTT. This gives the protein CASSLSGGYPNEKLFF.

The chain recombines TRBV14 with TRBJ2-7; D is ambiguous. V lost 2 bases and J 2 bases, leaving 4 bases between the germline ends. CDR1 and CDR2 (germline): SGHDN, FVKESK. CDR3 length: 12 residues. The CDR3 loop reads CASSQLAYEQYF. As DNA, the CDR3 is TGTGCCAGCAGCCAACTAGCCTACGAGCAGTACTTC.

The genes are TRBV28 and TRBJ2-2, with D tentatively TRBD2 (5 bases). CDR1 and CDR2 from the germline V gene are MDHEN and SYDVKM. This CDR3 has 14 residues. Trimming took 3 bases from V and 2 from J, leaving 7 bases between them. This chain's CDR3 is CASSLSGNTGELFF. In DNA, the CDR3 is TGTGCCAGCAGTTTGTCGGGAAACACCGGGGAGCTGTTTTTT.

V is TRBV7-3 and J is TRBJ1-1, with D uncertain. The V gene lost 5 bases and the J gene lost 4 bases, with 11 bases spanning the gap. The CDR3 has 13 amino acids. Germline V gene sequence: CDR1 SGHTA, CDR2 FQGTGA. CDR3 DNA sequence: TGTGCCAGCAGCCCTGGTACGGGCACTGAAGCTTTCTTT. This translates into CASSPGTGTEAFF.

The chain employs TRBV10-3 and TRBJ2-3; the D gene is possibly TRBD2 (5 bases). Germline V lookup: CDR1 ENHRY, CDR2 SYGVKD. This CDR3 region has 13 residues. V was cut by 0 bases and J by 6 bases, with 7 bases left in between. The CDR3 DNA follows: TGTGCCATCAGTGAGTCATCGGGGGATACGCAGTATTTT. Its translation is CAISESSGDTQYF.

This rearrangement joins TRBV5-1 to TRBJ1-2; D gene ambiguous. This CDR3 comprises 13 residues. Germline CDR1 is SGHRS and CDR2 is YFSETQ. Trimming removed 0 bases from V and 7 bases from J, with 10 bases in between. The CDR3 spells CASSLGLRGGYTF. The CDR3 DNA sequence: TGCGCCAGCAGCTTGGGACTCCGGGGTGGCTACACCTTC.

The V call is TRBV18, the J call TRBJ2-1; 7 nucleotides agree with TRBD1. The CDR3 is 17 residues long. V was pared by 2 bases and J by 0 bases, with 7 bases of the junction left unmatched. Germline lookup yields CDR1 KGHSH and CDR2 LQKENI. CDR3 nucleotides: TGTGCCAGCTCACCATTCGTACAGGGGAGCTCCTACAATGAGCAGTTCTTC. Translation: CASSPFVQGSSYNEQFF.

The chain uses TRBV27 and TRBJ2-7, with 9 bases that match TRBD1. The CDR3 contains 16 residues. V was pared by 0 bases and J by 6 bases, with 9 bases of the junction left unmatched. The germline CDR1 and CDR2 sequences are MNHEY and SMNVEV (reference sequence). CDR3 residues: CASSLSHGTGSFEQYF. In nucleotides, the CDR3 is TGTGCCAGCAGTTTATCACACGGGACAGGGTCTTTCGAGCAGTACTTC.

Only a few counts were recorded for this clone. This sequence joins TRBV14 and TRBJ1-2; 8 bases agree with TRBD1. The length of the CDR3 is 16 residues. The V and J ends lost 0 bases and 4 bases, in that order; junction bases with no gene match: 7. Germline CDR1 reads SGHDN; CDR2 reads FVKESK. In DNA, the CDR3 is TGTGCCAGCAGCCAAGATCAGGGGGCGACCGGCTATGGCTACACCTTC. Amino acids: CASSQDQGATGYGYTF.

The V and J genes are TRBV10-3 and TRBJ2-5; TRBD1 matches 7 bases. The trim removed 4 bases at V and 5 bases at J, leaving 4 bases unmatched. CDR3 size: 13 residues. CDR1 and CDR2 (germline): ENHRY, SYGVKD. In DNA form, the CDR3 reads TGTGCCATCAGTGCCGGGACAGCGGAGACCCAGTACTTC. Translation: CAISAGTAETQYF.

CDR3 coding DNA: TGTGCCAGCAGTTTAGTTGGAGGGACAGGGTCCTACGAGCAGTACTTC. It translates to CASSLVGGTGSYEQYF. This chain uses TRBV27 with TRBJ2-7; 9 bases fit TRBD1. This CDR3 spans 16 amino acids. Germline V gene sequence: CDR1 MNHEY, CDR2 SMNVEV (reference sequence). V was clipped by 2 bases and J by 1 base; unmatched bases: 6.

This clone occurred once. This sequence joins TRBV4-2 and TRBJ2-1; 10 bases line up with TRBD1. Trimming cost V 3 bases and J 6 bases; bases outside gene matches: 2. The CDR3 spans 14 residues. Germline V CDR1 and CDR2: LGHNA, YNFKEQ. This CDR3 reads CASSHGTGVNEQFF. In DNA, the CDR3 is TGTGCCAGCAGCCACGGGACAGGGGTCAATGAGCAGTTCTTC.

In regard to this clone: One end of the junction varies from germline; a read error may be responsible. The rearrangement uses TRBV7-9 and TRBJ2-7, with D perhaps TRBD1 (6 bases). This CDR3 is 13 amino acids long. Per the germline V gene, CDR1 is SEHNR and CDR2 is FQNEAQ (reference sequence). Written as DNA, the CDR3 is TGTGCCAGCAGCTCCCAAGCCGGCCGGGACACATTTTTC. Amino acids: CASSSQAGRDTFF.

The J gene is TRBJ1-1, the V gene TRBV21-1. TRBV21-1 is deemed a pseudogene. The CDR3 runs 11 residues. The CDR3 nucleotides are TGTGCCAGCAGCCCCGGGGAGGGTGGATTCTTT. It specifies CASSPGEGGFF.

V usage is TRBV3-1 (or the pseudogene TRBV3-2) and J usage is TRBJ1-1; TRBD1 matches at 8 bases. After removal of 5 bases from V and 5 bases from J, the junction contained 7 bases not matched to a gene. This CDR3 region has 14 residues. Germline loops: CDR1 LGHDT, CDR2 YNNKEL (reference sequence). The CDR3, as DNA: TGTGCCAGCAGCTTCCAGGGGGCGCGGACTGAAGCTTTCTTT. This gives the protein CASSFQGARTEAFF.

This clone was recorded once. The J gene is TRBJ1-4, the V gene TRBV19; TRBD1 agrees at 8 bases. From germline, CDR1 is LNHDA and CDR2 SQIVND (reference sequence). The V gene end was trimmed by 9 bases and the J gene end by 4 bases; junction bases not matched to a gene: 25. This CDR3 contains 20 residues. Here the CDR3 reads CASKMDPRKTSGQVNEKLFF. The CDR3 DNA reads TGTGCCAGCAAGATGGATCCTCGTAAGACCTCGGGACAGGTTAATGAAAAACTGTTTTTT.

The rearrangement uses TRBV4-1 and TRBJ1-2, with D unclear. V gave up 1 base and J gave up 0 bases, with 9 bases separating them. The CDR3 totals 15 residues. Germline V gene sequence: CDR1 MGHRA, CDR2 YSYEKL. As DNA, the CDR3 is TGCGCCAGCAGCCAAGGGGCCAGTCCTAACTATGGCTACACCTTC. The encoded protein is CASSQGASPNYGYTF.

The rearrangement links TRBV10-2 to TRBJ1-6; 8 bases agree with TRBD1. This CDR3 spans 16 amino acids. Germline-derived CDR1 and CDR2 are WSHSY and SAAADI. V was pared by 6 bases and J by 0 bases, with 4 bases of the junction left unmatched. This chain's CDR3 is CASRGDRSSYNSPLHF. CDR3 in DNA: TGCGCCAGCAGGGGGGACAGGAGCTCCTATAATTCACCCCTCCACTTT.